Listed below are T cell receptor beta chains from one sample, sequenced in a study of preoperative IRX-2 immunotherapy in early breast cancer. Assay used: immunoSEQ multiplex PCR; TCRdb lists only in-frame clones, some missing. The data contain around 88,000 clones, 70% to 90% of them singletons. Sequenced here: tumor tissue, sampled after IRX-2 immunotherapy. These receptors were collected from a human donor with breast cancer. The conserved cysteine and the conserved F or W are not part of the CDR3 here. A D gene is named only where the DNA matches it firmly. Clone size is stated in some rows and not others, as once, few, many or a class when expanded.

CDR3aa: ASSLQLNSPLH; abundance: few; d_gene: .; v_gene: TRBV6-8
CDR3aa: ASSYVGETRNYGYT; abundance: .; d_gene: .; v_gene: TRBV6-8
CDR3aa: ASSFSGGKTQY; abundance: .; d_gene: .; v_gene: TRBV7-1
CDR3aa: ASSEGSYYEQY; abundance: .; d_gene: .; v_gene: TRBV6-8
CDR3aa: ASSPRTGSNYGYT; abundance: once; d_gene: TRBD1; v_gene: TRBV19
CDR3aa: ASGGTGGYSGNTIY; abundance: .; d_gene: TRBD1; v_gene: TRBV19
CDR3aa: ASTLTNTEAF; abundance: .; d_gene: .; v_gene: TRBV19
CDR3aa: ASSLTGGGTEAF; abundance: .; d_gene: TRBD1; v_gene: TRBV5-1
CDR3aa: ASSSGAGYEKLF; abundance: .; d_gene: .; v_gene: TRBV28
CDR3aa: ALRTEVYNEQF; abundance: .; d_gene: .; v_gene: TRBV30
CDR3aa: AGLTPSGNTIY; abundance: .; d_gene: .; v_gene: TRBV30
CDR3aa: ASSILRLNGNTIY; abundance: .; d_gene: .; v_gene: TRBV28
CDR3aa: ASSDDYIAGGGDTQY; abundance: .; d_gene: TRBD2; v_gene: TRBV25-1
CDR3aa: ASSLGVRDRDGQF; abundance: .; d_gene: TRBD1; v_gene: TRBV11-3
CDR3aa: ASSQTHGGIYNEQF; abundance: .; d_gene: TRBD2; v_gene: TRBV19
CDR3aa: ASSKDRVSESPLH; abundance: .; d_gene: TRBD1; v_gene: TRBV19
CDR3aa: ASSFSGASTEAF; abundance: .; d_gene: .; v_gene: TRBV28
CDR3aa: ASSYGGDSEQF; abundance: .; d_gene: .; v_gene: TRBV6-8
CDR3aa: SVAVGSNTGELF; abundance: .; d_gene: .; v_gene: TRBV29-1
CDR3aa: ASSQSIIHIYLSGNTIY; abundance: .; d_gene: .; v_gene: TRBV23-1
CDR3aa: ASSLGTPPDTQY; abundance: once; d_gene: .; v_gene: TRBV18
CDR3aa: ASSPQTLNTEAF; abundance: .; d_gene: .; v_gene: TRBV18
CDR3aa: ASSGLDGLPEAF; abundance: .; d_gene: .; v_gene: TRBV6-8
CDR3aa: ASSPRTGMTDTQY; abundance: .; d_gene: .; v_gene: TRBV7-5
CDR3aa: ASLGRGKVETQY; abundance: once; d_gene: .; v_gene: TRBV28
CDR3aa: ASSSLGGSSGNTIY; abundance: few; d_gene: .; v_gene: TRBV5-1
CDR3aa: ASSIPGQRPSPLH; abundance: .; d_gene: TRBD1; v_gene: TRBV19
CDR3aa: ASRDRVDSPLH; abundance: .; d_gene: TRBD1; v_gene: TRBV19
CDR3aa: ASSEGAGTEAF; abundance: .; d_gene: TRBD1; v_gene: TRBV18
CDR3aa: ASMDPGRGYGYT; abundance: .; d_gene: .; v_gene: TRBV28
CDR3aa: ASSLDGSGTGTYEQY; abundance: .; d_gene: TRBD1; v_gene: TRBV7-1
CDR3aa: ASSYPGQATNTGELF; abundance: .; d_gene: TRBD1; v_gene: TRBV6-4
CDR3aa: ASSLQGFVDTEAF; abundance: .; d_gene: TRBD1; v_gene: TRBV5-1
CDR3aa: ASSLEGQLNTEAF; abundance: .; d_gene: .; v_gene: TRBV5-1
CDR3aa: ASSLSGDRYNEQF; abundance: .; d_gene: TRBD2; v_gene: TRBV5-1
CDR3aa: ASRPGAPTGELF; abundance: .; d_gene: .; v_gene: TRBV5-1
CDR3aa: ASRPDWDQETQY; abundance: once; d_gene: .; v_gene: TRBV5-1
CDR3aa: ASSQATGIAGNTIY; abundance: .; d_gene: .; v_gene: TRBV1
CDR3aa: ASSLGGARSTDTQY; abundance: few; d_gene: .; v_gene: TRBV11-3
CDR3aa: ASGVRGRTNQPQH; abundance: .; d_gene: .; v_gene: TRBV6-8
CDR3aa: ASSEIPETQY; abundance: .; d_gene: .; v_gene: TRBV9
CDR3aa: AISTQGNTWQAF; abundance: .; d_gene: .; v_gene: TRBV6-8
CDR3aa: ASSFPGGPRAGYT; abundance: .; d_gene: .; v_gene: TRBV11-3
CDR3aa: ASGLQGPSTDTQY; abundance: .; d_gene: .; v_gene: TRBV12-5
CDR3aa: ASSPGGITDTQY; abundance: .; d_gene: .; v_gene: TRBV28
CDR3aa: ASSFRVNGNTEAF; abundance: .; d_gene: .; v_gene: TRBV11-3
CDR3aa: ASSKTGGDTEAF; abundance: .; d_gene: TRBD1; v_gene: TRBV6-8
CDR3aa: VSRGGLAGATNEQF; abundance: .; d_gene: TRBD2; v_gene: TRBV5-1
CDR3aa: ASSLSGYVYEQY; abundance: once; d_gene: .; v_gene: TRBV7-4